What follows are 20 T cell receptor beta chains derived from one specimen sequenced in a study of cytomegalovirus exposure and HLA in healthy donors. In the PCR, 60 Vbeta and 13 Jbeta primers were used. Clones were read by immunoSEQ multiplex PCR, and TCRdb kept only the in-frame ones, dropping some. In the table there are some 200,000 clones, 65% to 85% of which are singletons. What was sequenced was PBMCs. The receptors were gathered from a woman under 40 in good health and CMV-seronegative.

Here the CDR3 DNA reads TGCGCCAGCAGCTCCCAGACAGGGACTGAACTACCCTACGAGCAGTACTTC. Its translation: CASSSQTGTELPYEQYF. The chain links TRBV5-1 to TRBJ2-7, with a possible D match to TRBD1 (7 bases). The germline V gene encodes CDR1 SGHRS and CDR2 YFSETQ. This CDR3 spans 17 amino acids. Between the trimmed V and J ends, which lost 3 bases and 2 bases, there was a span of 21 bases.

The V and J genes are TRBV11-1 and TRBJ2-7, with D unresolved. Trimming pared 1 base from V and 1 base from J, leaving 8 bases between. The CDR3 covers 14 residues. Per germline, CDR1 SGHAT and CDR2 FQDESV (reference sequence). For the CDR3, the DNA is TGTGCCAGCAGCTTAGTAGAGAGATCCTACGAGCAGTACTTC. This codes for CASSLVERSYEQYF. Using reference TRBV11-1 and TRBJ2-7 for the parts outside the CDR3, the full variable domain is EAEVAQSPRYKITEKSQAVAFWCDPISGHATLYWYRQILGQGPELLVQFQDESVVDDSQLPKDRFSAERLKGVDSTLKIQPAELGDSAMYLCASSLVERSYEQYFGPGTRLTVT.

The V call is TRBV4-1, the J call TRBJ2-7; TRBD2 agrees at 7 bases. The germline gives CDR1 MGHRA, CDR2 YSYEKL. The V segment lost 0 bases and the J segment 4 bases; nucleotides outside the gene matches: 3. The CDR3 spans 14 residues. CDR3 loop: CASSQEGTIYEQYF. The DNA for the CDR3 is TGCGCCAGCAGCCAAGAGGGGACTATTTACGAGCAGTACTTC.

This clone appeared a few times. The chain carries TRBV30 and TRBJ2-3, with 12 bases aligning to TRBD2. This CDR3 region has 15 residues. Germline lookup yields CDR1 GTSNPN and CDR2 SVGIG (reference sequence). Losses at the gene ends were 5 bases for V and 2 bases for J; bases not matched to a gene: 5. CDR3 coding DNA: TGTGCCTGGGGACTAGCGGGATCTTTCACAGATACGCAGTATTTT. Protein sequence: CAWGLAGSFTDTQYF.

This clone was seen more than once but under ten times. The chain is built from TRBV19 and TRBJ1-1; 10 bases match TRBD1. The CDR3 has 17 residues. Trimming at V came to 4 bases and at J to 0 bases, leaving 8 bases not matched to a gene. Germline-derived CDR1 and CDR2 are LNHDA and SQIVND (reference sequence). CDR3: CASSKPGQGYVNTEAFF. DNA of the CDR3: TGTGCCAGTAGTAAACCGGGACAGGGGTACGTGAACACTGAAGCTTTCTTT. Full variable domain (missing parts from reference TRBV19 and TRBJ1-1): DGGITQSPKYLFRKEGQNVTLSCEQNLNHDAMYWYRQDPGQGLRLIYYSQIVNDFQKGDIAEGYSVSREKKESFPLTVTSAQKNPTAFYLCASSKPGQGYVNTEAFFGQGTRLTVV.

The chain has TRBV11-2 and TRBJ1-2; 8 bases are a match to TRBD1. CDR1 SGHAT and CDR2 FQNNGV come from the germline V gene. The CDR3 length is 13 residues. J was trimmed by 7 bases and V by 8 bases; bases with no gene match: 9. In DNA, the CDR3 is TGTGCCAGCGGACAGGGCGCGGGGACTGGCTACACCTTC. Translation gives CASGQGAGTGYTF.

The chain carries TRBV6-6 and TRBJ1-5; maybe TRBD1 (5 bases). CDR1 and CDR2 from the germline V gene are MNHNY and SVGAGI (reference sequence). CDR3 length: 15 amino acids. V was pared by 2 bases and J by 4 bases, with 12 bases between. CDR3 in amino acids: CASSYPGSGNQPQHF. The CDR3 DNA reads as TGTGCCAGCAGTTACCCGGGCTCAGGGAATCAGCCCCAGCATTTT.

This chain uses TRBV6-6 with TRBJ1-2, with D perhaps matching TRBD1 (5 bases). V was pared by 6 bases and J by 4 bases, with 18 bases between. CDR3 length equals 15 residues. Per the germline V gene, CDR1 is MNHNY and CDR2 is SVGAGI (reference sequence). CDR3 in amino acids: CASRVGQPGVYGYTF. The CDR3, as DNA: TGTGCCAGCAGGGTCGGACAACCCGGCGTCTATGGCTACACCTTC.

J is TRBJ2-7 and V is TRBV5-1; 9 bases line up with TRBD2. Germline CDR1 is SGHRS and CDR2 is YFSETQ. CDR3 length: 18 residues. The V gene end was trimmed by 2 bases and the J gene end by 1 base; junction bases not matched to a gene: 13. CDR3 DNA: TGCGCCAGCAGCTTTAGCGGGGGACACCCAATGGTTTCCTACGAGCAGTACTTC. Amino acids: CASSFSGGHPMVSYEQYF.

In DNA form, the CDR3 reads TGCAGCGTAAAAGGGGACAGGGGGTGGAATGAGCAGTTCTTC. It translates to CSVKGDRGWNEQFF. The rearrangement links TRBV29-1 to TRBJ2-1; 11 bases are shared with TRBD1. This CDR3 spans 14 amino acids. CDR1 is SQVTM and CDR2 is ANQGSEA in the germline V gene. Germline trimming cut 6 bases from V and 7 bases from J; bases unmatched to any gene: 8.

The chain uses TRBV2 and TRBJ2-3; 11 bases line up with TRBD2. CDR3 length: 12 residues. The germline V gene has CDR1 SNHLY and CDR2 FYNNEI. Germline trimming cut 9 bases from V and 5 bases from J; bases unmatched to any gene: 1. CDR3 in DNA: TGTGCCAGTAGCGGGGGGGGAGATACGCAGTATTTT. Its protein is CASSGGGDTQYF.

CDR3 DNA: TGTGCCAGCAGTTCCCTCTACAGGGGCTTCTCTGGAAACACCATATATTTT. It encodes CASSSLYRGFSGNTIYF. The rearrangement joins TRBV27 to TRBJ1-3; 7 positions agree with TRBD1. After removal of 4 bases from V and 0 bases from J, the junction contained 9 bases not matched to a gene. In germline, CDR1 is MNHEY, CDR2 SMNVEV (reference sequence). The CDR3 spans 17 residues.

The V and J genes are TRBV2 and TRBJ2-6, with 9 bases that match TRBD1. This CDR3 region has 16 residues. J gave up 0 bases and V 6 bases, and 3 bases lay outside the gene matches. Looked up from germline, CDR1 is SNHLY and CDR2 is FYNNEI. This CDR3 is CASSRDRDSGANVLTF. The CDR3, as DNA: TGTGCCAGCAGCCGGGACAGGGACTCTGGGGCCAACGTCCTGACTTTC.

This clone was detected a few times. The V gene is TRBV19, the J gene TRBJ1-4; D is possibly TRBD1 (5 bases). V gave up 5 bases and J gave up 4 bases, with 14 bases separating them. The CDR3 is made up of 15 amino acids. CDR1 LNHDA and CDR2 SQIVND come from the germline V gene (reference sequence). CDR3: CASSATVNDNEKLFF. For the CDR3, the DNA is TGTGCCAGTAGTGCGACAGTCAATGATAATGAAAAACTGTTTTTT.

The chain has TRBV7-9 and TRBJ1-2; 11 bases fit TRBD1. CDR3 length equals 14 residues. J was trimmed by 7 bases and V by 2 bases; bases with no gene match: 3. Per the germline V gene, CDR1 is SEHNR and CDR2 is FQNEAQ (reference sequence). The CDR3 DNA reads as TGTGCCAGCAGCTTAACCGGGACAGGGGGTGGCTACACCTTC. Translation gives CASSLTGTGGGYTF.

This rearrangement joins TRBV10-3 to TRBJ2-7, with 7 positions matching TRBD2. The CDR3 is 15 amino acids. Trimming removed 11 bases from V and 1 base from J; junction bases left unmatched: 14. Germline V gives CDR1 ENHRY, CDR2 SYGVKD. The CDR3 loop is CAAQRSSGHSYEQYF. The CDR3 DNA reads TGTGCCGCTCAGCGGTCTAGCGGCCATTCCTACGAGCAGTACTTC.

The rearrangement joins TRBV7-9 to TRBJ1-3; D remains ambiguous. Trimming shortened V by 0 bases and J by 4 bases, and 10 bases separated the two germline ends. Germline CDR1 reads SEHNR; CDR2 reads FQNEAQ (reference sequence). The CDR3 is 15 residues long. CDR3 sequence (DNA): TGTGCCAGCAGCTTAGCCCCAGCGGCGGGAAACACCATATATTTT. Translated: CASSLAPAAGNTIYF.

This sequence joins TRBV6-5 and TRBJ1-2; 8 bases match TRBD1. This CDR3 comprises 15 residues. CDR1 is MNHEY and CDR2 is SVGAGI in the germline V gene. J gave up 4 bases and V 6 bases, and 10 bases lay outside the gene matches. CDR3 sequence: CASSTDREDSYGYTF. The CDR3 bases are TGTGCCAGCAGCACGGACAGGGAAGATTCCTATGGCTACACCTTC.

This clone was picked up one time. The chain recombines TRBV27 with TRBJ2-7, with D possibly being TRBD1 (6 bases). The length of the CDR3 is 14 residues. CDR1 and CDR2 (germline): MNHEY, SMNVEV (reference sequence). Trimming took 3 bases from V and 4 from J, leaving 13 bases between them. CDR3 in amino acids: CASSFGQGYYEQYF. The CDR3 nucleotides are TGTGCCAGCAGTTTCGGGCAGGGGTATTACGAGCAGTACTTC.

The chain links TRBV19 to TRBJ2-1, with 7 nucleotides matching TRBD1. CDR3 length: 16 amino acids. Per germline, CDR1 LNHDA and CDR2 SQIVND (reference sequence). V shed 0 bases and J 0 bases; nucleotides not matched to a gene: 2. CDR3: CASSIEYRGSYNEQFF. The CDR3 DNA reads TGTGCCAGTAGTATAGAGTACAGGGGCTCCTACAATGAGCAGTTCTTC.